This passage covers 25 T cell receptor beta chains from one sample sequenced in a study of shared clonotypes between healthy human individuals. The repertoire was sequenced with immunoSEQ multiplex PCR; TCRdb's copy has only in-frame clones and lacks some. This sample carries 800,000 to 950,000 clones, 96% of them seen once, and the ten largest clones take roughly 0.23%. Naive CD8 cells comprised CD45RO-negative, CCR7-positively selected cells, excluding terminally differentiated effector memory CD45RA+ cells. The sequencing input was naive CD8+ T cells sorted from blood. The receptors originated from a man in his thirties or forties in good health.

This clone was recorded once. This rearrangement joins TRBV29-1 to TRBJ2-7, with a tentative D call TRBD2 (5 bases). V lost 0 bases and J 4 bases, leaving 7 bases between the germline ends. CDR1 is SQVTM and CDR2 is ANQGSEA in the germline V gene. The CDR3 spans 12 residues. The CDR3 sequence: CSVEDTRYEQYF. In DNA form, the CDR3 reads TGCAGCGTTGAAGATACTAGATACGAGCAGTACTTC.

The gene calls are TRBV5-1 and TRBJ2-2; TRBD1 is a possible D gene (6 bases). Per the germline V gene, CDR1 is SGHRS and CDR2 is YFSETQ. V was pared by 2 bases and J by 1 base, with 9 bases between. The CDR3 is made up of 15 amino acids. The CDR3 region is CASSFPQGNTGELFF. CDR3 nucleotide sequence: TGCGCCAGCAGCTTCCCACAGGGGAACACCGGGGAGCTGTTTTTT.

The chain links TRBV7-6 to TRBJ2-7; the D gene is possibly TRBD2 (6 bases). Germline V lookup: CDR1 SGHVS, CDR2 FNYEAQ. The CDR3 has 15 residues. V shed 4 bases and J shed 3 bases, with 16 bases lying between them. CDR3 nucleotide sequence: TGTGCCAGCAGCTACCGGGACTCAATCTTCTACGAGCAGTACTTC. Its translation: CASSYRDSIFYEQYF. Looking up the rest from reference TRBV7-6 and TRBJ2-7 gives the full variable domain: GAGVSQSPRYKVTKRGQDVALRCDPISGHVSLYWYRQALGQGPEFLTYFNYEAQQDKSGLPNDRFSAERPEGSISTLTIQRTEQRDSAMYRCASSYRDSIFYEQYFGPGTRLTVT.

Concerning this clone itself: Other DNA sequences from this sample encode an identical CDR3 as well. The chain employs TRBV9 and TRBJ1-3, with no clear D. Germline CDR1 and CDR2: SGDLS and YYNGEE. The length of the CDR3 is 12 residues. Trimming cost V 0 bases and J 4 bases, with 2 bases left between them. The chain's CDR3 is CASSVDGNTIYF. Here the CDR3 DNA reads TGTGCCAGCAGCGTAGACGGAAACACCATATATTTT.

The chain recombines TRBV18 with TRBJ2-5, with TRBD1 matching over 10 bases. The tail of the sequence fits TRBJ2-7 better, so the J call may be wrong. Germline values: CDR1 KGHSH, CDR2 LQKENI. The CDR3 has 15 residues. In nucleotides, the CDR3 is TGTGCCAGCTCACCCTCGGGACAGGGGTTCTACGAGCAGTACTTC. Its translation is CASSPSGQGFYEQYF.

This chain uses TRBV7-2 with TRBJ2-1, with TRBD1 matching over 7 bases. The trim removed 4 bases at V and 5 bases at J, leaving 11 bases unmatched. CDR1 and CDR2 (germline): SGHTA, FQGNSA. The CDR3 length is 16 residues. CDR3 coding DNA: TGTGCCAGCAGCTGGACGGGACAGTGGGGGCACAATGAGCAGTTCTTC. Translating gives CASSWTGQWGHNEQFF.

This clone occurred once. The chain recombines TRBV5-4 with TRBJ2-7; 7 nucleotides line up with TRBD2. Germline V gene sequence: CDR1 SGHNT, CDR2 YYREEE (reference sequence). V was pared by 0 bases and J by 4 bases, with 4 bases of the junction left unmatched. The CDR3 is 14 residues long. Written as DNA, the CDR3 is TGTGCCAGCAGCTTGGCCCCTAGCGGATACGAGCAGTACTTC. It is translated as CASSLAPSGYEQYF.

DNA of the CDR3: TGTGCCACCAGCAGAGAAGGTTATGGTATACACAATGAGCAGTTCTTC. Protein: CATSREGYGIHNEQFF. The chain employs TRBV15 and TRBJ2-1; unclear D gene. Deletions cut 0 bases from V and 5 bases from J, with 14 bases between. Germline assignment: CDR1 LNHNV and CDR2 YYDKDF (reference sequence). The CDR3 runs 16 residues.

Worth noting for this clone: Other DNA sequences within the sample encode an identical CDR3. This rearrangement joins TRBV9 to TRBJ2-7; 9 nucleotides align to TRBD1. The CDR3 has 15 residues. Per the germline V gene, CDR1 is SGDLS and CDR2 is YYNGEE. With 2 bases clipped from V and 0 bases from J, the junction kept 3 bases outside the gene matches. CDR3 nucleotides: TGTGCCAGCAGCGTTGGGACAGGGAACTCCTACGAGCAGTACTTC. Its translation is CASSVGTGNSYEQYF.

The chain couples TRBV9 to TRBJ2-6; D assignment may be TRBD1 or TRBD2 (5 bases each). CDR1 SGDLS and CDR2 YYNGEE come from the germline V gene. The CDR3 spans 20 residues. V lost 3 bases, J lost 0 bases, and 22 bases lay in between. The CDR3 loop is CASSGSTRDGRSSGANVLTF. The CDR3 nucleotides are TGTGCCAGCAGCGGCTCAACGAGGGACGGAAGGAGCTCTGGGGCCAACGTCCTGACTTTC.

The chain recombines TRBV15 with TRBJ2-1; D may correspond to TRBD1 or TRBD2 (5 bases each). The CDR3 is made up of 12 amino acids. V was pared by 8 bases and J by 3 bases, with 8 bases between. Germline V gives CDR1 LNHNV, CDR2 YYDKDF (reference sequence). CDR3 nucleotides: TGTGCCACCGAGGGGCTCTACAATGAGCAGTTCTTC. Its translation is CATEGLYNEQFF.

In nucleotides, the CDR3 is TGTGCCAACCGTTGGAGAAACATTCAGTACTTC. Translated, it gives CANRWRNIQYF. The V and J genes are TRBV2 and TRBJ2-4; D is unclear. This CDR3 has 11 amino acids. V dropped 10 bases and J dropped 6 bases, with 10 bases sitting between them. Per the germline V gene, CDR1 is SNHLY and CDR2 is FYNNEI.

The chain carries TRBV7-3 and TRBJ2-2, with 12 bases lining up with TRBD2. Trimming took 2 bases from V and 5 from J; bases not matched to a gene: 3. Germline CDR1 is SGHTA and CDR2 is FQGTGA. This CDR3 spans 16 amino acids. CDR3 sequence: CASSLLGTSGTGELFF. DNA for the CDR3: TGTGCCAGCAGCTTATTGGGGACTAGCGGGACCGGGGAGCTGTTTTTT.

This clone was detected a few times. The chain combines TRBV10-2 with TRBJ2-7; D is perhaps TRBD1 (6 bases). CDR1 is WSHSY and CDR2 is SAAADI in the germline V gene. The CDR3 is 12 amino acids. V lost 5 bases and J 5 bases, leaving 10 bases between the germline ends. The CDR3 sequence is CASSLTGHEQYF. For the CDR3, the DNA is TGCGCCAGCAGTCTAACAGGGCACGAGCAGTACTTC.

V and J are TRBV2 and TRBJ2-7, with a weak D call TRBD1 (6 bases). Looked up from germline, CDR1 is SNHLY and CDR2 is FYNNEI. The CDR3 consists of 12 residues. The V gene lost 6 bases and the J gene lost 3 bases, with 9 bases spanning the gap. In DNA, the CDR3 is TGTGCCAGCAGGGGGGCGATCTACGAGCAGTACTTC. This codes for CASRGAIYEQYF.

The genes are TRBV7-2 and TRBJ1-5; 9 bases map to TRBD1. The germline gives CDR1 SGHTA, CDR2 FQGNSA. V shed 7 bases, J shed 5 bases, and the junction held 6 bases outside the gene matches. This CDR3 contains 14 residues. CDR3 sequence reads: CASNQGQGYQPQHF. The CDR3 DNA reads TGTGCCAGCAACCAAGGACAGGGGTATCAGCCCCAGCATTTT.

The V gene is TRBV7-2, the J gene TRBJ1-4; D gene uncertain. V dropped 1 base and J dropped 0 bases, with 9 bases sitting between them. This CDR3 is 16 amino acids long. CDR1 is SGHTA, CDR2 FQGNSA, per germline. CDR3: CASSLDPAATNEKLFF. The CDR3 nucleotides read TGTGCCAGCAGCTTAGACCCGGCTGCAACTAATGAAAAACTGTTTTTT.

The CDR3 coding sequence is TGCGCCAGCAGCTTAAGAGTTGCAGATACGCAGTATTTT. Its protein product is CASSLRVADTQYF. The V call is TRBV5-1, the J call TRBJ2-3, with D unresolved. Germline CDR1 SGHRS, CDR2 YFSETQ. CDR3 length: 13 amino acids. Trimming cost V 2 bases and J 4 bases, with 8 bases left between them.

The J gene is TRBJ2-1, the V gene TRBV6-5, with 8 bases matching TRBD2. The V segment lost 5 bases and the J segment 6 bases; nucleotides outside the gene matches: 9. Germline V gene data show CDR1 as MNHEY and CDR2 as SVGAGI. This CDR3 comprises 15 residues. Here the CDR3 DNA reads TGTGCCAGCAGTCGACTAACGGGAGGGCCCAATGAGCAGTTCTTC. Translation: CASSRLTGGPNEQFF.

CDR3 in amino acids: CASNRAYEQYF. CDR3 DNA: TGTGCCAGTAACAGGGCCTACGAGCAGTACTTC. The chain links TRBV28 to TRBJ2-7, with D perhaps TRBD1 (6 bases). From germline, CDR1 is MDHEN and CDR2 SYDVKM. Trimming pared 9 bases from V and 2 bases from J, leaving 8 bases between. This CDR3 has 11 amino acids.

V usage is TRBV27 and J usage is TRBJ2-7; D possibly uses TRBD1 or TRBD2 (5 bases each). V was pared by 0 bases and J by 5 bases, with 11 bases between. The CDR3 runs to 14 residues. CDR1 is MNHEY, CDR2 SMNVEV, per germline (reference sequence). The CDR3 loop is CASSLSRARDEQYF. For the CDR3, the DNA is TGTGCCAGCAGTTTATCCAGGGCGAGGGACGAGCAGTACTTC.

CDR3 sequence reads: CSPKPPPNYSHEQYF. DNA for the CDR3: TGCAGCCCGAAGCCCCCCCCCAATTATAGCCACGAGCAGTACTTC. The chain joins TRBV29-1 to TRBJ2-7; no definite D call. From germline, CDR1 is SQVTM and CDR2 ANQGSEA. This CDR3 is 15 amino acids long. Trimming removed 8 bases at V and 5 bases at J, with 25 bases between.

The gene calls are TRBV6-6 and TRBJ2-1, with a weak D call TRBD2 (6 bases). The CDR3 is 12 residues long. Germline V gene data show CDR1 as MNHNY and CDR2 as SVGAGI (reference sequence). V lost 8 bases to trimming and J lost 2 bases, with 7 bases between them. The chain's CDR3 is CASGGTYNEQFF. The CDR3 DNA is TGTGCCAGCGGCGGGACCTACAATGAGCAGTTCTTC.

This clone was recorded only once. V usage is TRBV15 and J usage is TRBJ2-7; TRBD2 aligns across 10 bases. V was pared by 5 bases and J by 12 bases, with 16 bases of the junction left unmatched. This CDR3 contains 15 residues. Germline CDR1 LNHNV, CDR2 YYDKDF (reference sequence). The CDR3 is CATSPRTSGPNFRYF. Written as DNA, the CDR3 is TGTGCCACCAGCCCGCGGACTAGCGGACCTAATTTTCGGTACTTC.

This chain connects TRBV4-1 to TRBJ1-5; 8 bases are shared with TRBD1. CDR1 and CDR2 from the germline V gene are MGHRA and YSYEKL. V was clipped by 2 bases and J by 4 bases; unmatched bases: 4. The CDR3 loop spans 15 amino acids. This chain's CDR3 is CASSQYRTGNQPQHF. Written as DNA, the CDR3 is TGCGCCAGCAGCCAATATCGGACAGGGAATCAGCCCCAGCATTTT.